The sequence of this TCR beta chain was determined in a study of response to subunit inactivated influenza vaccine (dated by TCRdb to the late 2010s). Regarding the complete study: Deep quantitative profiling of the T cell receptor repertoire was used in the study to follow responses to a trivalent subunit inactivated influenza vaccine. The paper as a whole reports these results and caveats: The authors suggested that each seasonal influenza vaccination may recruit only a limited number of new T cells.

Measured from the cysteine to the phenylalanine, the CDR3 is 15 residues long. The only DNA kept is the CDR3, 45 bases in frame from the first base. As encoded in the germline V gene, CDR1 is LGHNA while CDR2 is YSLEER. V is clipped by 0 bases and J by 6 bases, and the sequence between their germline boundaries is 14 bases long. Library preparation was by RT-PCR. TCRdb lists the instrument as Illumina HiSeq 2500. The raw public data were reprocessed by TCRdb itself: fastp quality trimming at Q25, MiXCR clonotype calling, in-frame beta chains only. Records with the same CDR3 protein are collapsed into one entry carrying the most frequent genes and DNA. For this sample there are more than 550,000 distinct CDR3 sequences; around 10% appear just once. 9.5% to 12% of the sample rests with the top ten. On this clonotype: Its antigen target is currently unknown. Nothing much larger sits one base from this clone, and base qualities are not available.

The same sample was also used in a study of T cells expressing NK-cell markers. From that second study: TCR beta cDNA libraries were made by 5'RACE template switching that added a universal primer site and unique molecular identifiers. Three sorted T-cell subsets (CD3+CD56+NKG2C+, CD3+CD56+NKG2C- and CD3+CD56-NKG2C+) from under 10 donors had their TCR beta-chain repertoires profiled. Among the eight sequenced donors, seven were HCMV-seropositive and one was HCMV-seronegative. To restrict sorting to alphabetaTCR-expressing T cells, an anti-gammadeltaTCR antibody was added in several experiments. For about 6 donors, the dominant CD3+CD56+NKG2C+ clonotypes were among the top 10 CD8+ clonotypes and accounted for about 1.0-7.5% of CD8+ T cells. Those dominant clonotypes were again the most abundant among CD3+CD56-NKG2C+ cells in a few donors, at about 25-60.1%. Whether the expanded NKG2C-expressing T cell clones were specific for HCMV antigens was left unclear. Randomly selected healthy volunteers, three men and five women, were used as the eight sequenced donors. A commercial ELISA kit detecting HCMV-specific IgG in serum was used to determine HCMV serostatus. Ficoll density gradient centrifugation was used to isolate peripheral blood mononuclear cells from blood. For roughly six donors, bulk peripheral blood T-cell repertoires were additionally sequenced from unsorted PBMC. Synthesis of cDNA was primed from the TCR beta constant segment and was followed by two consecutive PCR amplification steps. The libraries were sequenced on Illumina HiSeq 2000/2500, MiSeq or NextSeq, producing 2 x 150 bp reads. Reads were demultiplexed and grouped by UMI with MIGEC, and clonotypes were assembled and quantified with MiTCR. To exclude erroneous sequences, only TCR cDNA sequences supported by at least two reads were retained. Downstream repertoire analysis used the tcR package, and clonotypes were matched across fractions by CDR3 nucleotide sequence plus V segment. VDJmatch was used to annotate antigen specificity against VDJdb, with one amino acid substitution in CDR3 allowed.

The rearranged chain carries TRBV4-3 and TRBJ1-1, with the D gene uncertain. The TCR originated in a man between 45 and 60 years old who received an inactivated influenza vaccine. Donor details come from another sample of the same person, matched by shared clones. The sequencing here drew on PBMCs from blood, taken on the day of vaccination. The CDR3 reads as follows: CASSQDRLGTAEAFF. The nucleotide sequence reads TGCGCCAGCAGCCAAGACAGACTGGGAACGGCTGAAGCTTTCTTT.